These T cell receptor beta chains were read from a single sample in a study of HIV-infected patients and healthy controls. TCRdb passed the 5' RACE reads through MiXCR, listing each CDR3 protein once. Of 5,000 to 6,000 distinct CDR3 sequences listed, 8.5% to 9% are singletons. Sequences were derived from blood, sampled during antiretroviral therapy. These TCRs come from an adult with HIV infection. Both conserved end residues are part of each CDR3. A D gene is named only where the DNA matches it firmly. Some rows have no size entry. The others give once, few or many, or a class for an expanded clone.

V	D	size	J	CDR3	DNA
TRBV27	.	.	TRBJ1-1	CASSLHGPNTEAFF	TGTGCCAGCAGTTTACACGGCCCCAACACTGAAGCTTTCTTT
TRBV15	.	medium-sized	TRBJ1-4	CATRYRGNEKLFF	TGTGCCACCAGATACCGGGGTAATGAAAAACTGTTTTTT
TRBV19	.	.	TRBJ1-5	CASSTRTDHGASNQPQHF	TGTGCCAGTAGTACAAGGACGGACCATGGAGCGAGCAATCAGCCCCAGCATTTT
TRBV11-2	.	many	TRBJ1-1	CASSLGVGNTEAFF	TGTGCCAGCAGCTTAGGTGTGGGGAACACTGAAGCTTTCTTT
TRBV6-5	.	few	TRBJ2-6	CASSYSRYGANVLTF	TGTGCCAGCAGTTACTCGAGATACGGGGCCAACGTCCTGACTTTC
TRBV2	TRBD2	.	TRBJ2-3	CASSRNLAGGRDTQYF	TGTGCCAGCAGCCGAAACCTAGCGGGAGGGAGGGATACGCAGTATTTT
TRBV7-4	.	many	TRBJ1-2	CASSFRTERNSNYGYTF	TGTGCCAGCAGCTTTAGAACAGAAAGAAATTCTAACTATGGCTACACCTTC
TRBV6-5	.	many	TRBJ1-1	CASSSGQYTEAFF	TGTGCCAGCAGTTCCGGACAGTACACTGAAGCTTTCTTT
TRBV12-3/TRBV12-4	.	.	TRBJ1-1	CASSLGGNGYTEAFF	TGTGCCAGCAGTTTAGGAGGGAACGGCTACACTGAAGCTTTCTTT
TRBV27	TRBD1	medium-sized	TRBJ2-7	CASTFQGASDEQYF	TGTGCCAGCACGTTTCAGGGGGCGTCCGACGAGCAGTACTTC
TRBV12-3/TRBV12-4	.	many	TRBJ2-1	CASSLTGSGNEQFF	TGTGCCAGCAGTTTAACCGGAAGCGGCAATGAGCAGTTCTTC
TRBV28	TRBD2	many	TRBJ2-7	CASSNGLAGAGEQYF	TGTGCCAGCAGCAACGGACTAGCGGGAGCCGGCGAGCAGTACTTC
TRBV12-3/TRBV12-4	TRBD2	medium-sized	TRBJ2-1	CASSPPGLAYNEQFF	TGTGCCAGCAGTCCCCCGGGACTAGCCTACAATGAGCAGTTCTTC
TRBV7-3	.	few	TRBJ2-2	CASSPSAGELFF	TGTGCCAGCAGCCCCTCGGCCGGGGAGCTGTTTTTT
TRBV5-1	TRBD1	many	TRBJ1-1	CASRSGTGTMNTEAFF	TGCGCCAGCAGGTCCGGGACAGGGACCATGAACACTGAAGCTTTCTTT